The TCR beta chain described here comes from a study of cytotoxic CD8 clonotypes in ibrutinib-treated CLL. The wider study: Response samples were obtained once patients had received a median about 11 months of treatment, range 6 to 36. Study-wide points: Clonality climbed at ibrutinib response, then dropped toward baseline at progression. Sampling times, which were not matched between the groups, differed between sustained-remission patients and progressing patients.

Method: immunoSEQ multiplex PCR; TCRdb's copy keeps in-frame clones and lacks some. The sample has approximately 320,000 clones; 67% are singletons. From cryopreserved PBMCs came about 2 micrograms of genomic DNA used for TCR beta libraries. In this sample, this clone turned up once. Its target is not known. This CDR3 has 15 amino acids. V lost 4 bases and J lost 1, with 10 bases in between. The germline CDR1 and CDR2 sequences are SGHNT and YENEEA. The sample in question was PBMCs, obtained after 36 months of ibrutinib treatment. The J gene is TRBJ2-2, the V gene TRBV11-3; D remains unclear. The sequence came from a human donor with chronic lymphocytic leukemia. This CDR3 is CASSSRPGNTGELFF. The CDR3 region has the DNA TGTGCCAGCAGCTCCAGGCCGGGGAACACCGGGGAGCTGTTTTTT. Full variable domain (outside the CDR3, taken from reference TRBV11-3 and TRBJ2-2): EAGVVQSPRYKIIEKKQPVAFWCNPISGHNTLYWYLQNLGQGPELLIRYENEEAVDDSQLPKDRFSAERLKGVDSTLKIQPAELGDSAVYLCASSSRPGNTGELFFGEGSRLTVL.